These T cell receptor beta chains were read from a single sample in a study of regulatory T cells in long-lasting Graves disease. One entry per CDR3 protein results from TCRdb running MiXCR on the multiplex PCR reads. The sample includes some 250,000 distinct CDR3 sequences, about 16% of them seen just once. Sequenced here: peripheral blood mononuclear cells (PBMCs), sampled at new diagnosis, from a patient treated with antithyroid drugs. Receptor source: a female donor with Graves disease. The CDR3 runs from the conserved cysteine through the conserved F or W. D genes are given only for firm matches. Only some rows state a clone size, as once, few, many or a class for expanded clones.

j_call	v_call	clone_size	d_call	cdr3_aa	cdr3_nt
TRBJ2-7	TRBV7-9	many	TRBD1	CASSPDRATYEQYF	TGTGCCAGCAGCCCCGACAGGGCGACCTACGAGCAGTACTTC
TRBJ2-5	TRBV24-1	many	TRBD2	CATSGQTSGSQETQYF	TGTGCCACCAGTGGCCAGACTAGCGGGAGCCAAGAGACCCAGTACTTC
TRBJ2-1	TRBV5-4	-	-	CASSYGGPAGTYNEQFF	TGTGCCAGCAGCTATGGGGGTCCAGCGGGCACCTACAATGAGCAGTTCTTC
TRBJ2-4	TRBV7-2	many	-	CASSLLKNIQYF	TGTGCCAGCAGCTTACTTAAAAACATTCAGTACTTC
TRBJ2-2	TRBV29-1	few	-	CSVEDLQGGTGELFF	TGCAGCGTTGAAGATCTCCAGGGTGGCACCGGGGAGCTGTTTTTT
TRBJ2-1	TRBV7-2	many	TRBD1	CASSGSRRQGSYEQFF	TGTGCCAGCAGCGGAAGTAGGCGACAGGGGAGTTATGAGCAGTTCTTC
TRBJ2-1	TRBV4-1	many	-	CASSQEGETSGDNEQFF	TGCGCCAGCAGCCAAGAGGGCGAGACTTCAGGGGACAATGAGCAGTTCTTC
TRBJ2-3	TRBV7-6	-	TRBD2	CASSLQLAGGDTQYF	TGTGCCAGCAGCTTACAACTAGCGGGAGGAGATACGCAGTATTTT
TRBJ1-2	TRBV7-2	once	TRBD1	CASSTKQGAFNYGYTF	TGTGCCAGCAGTACCAAACAGGGGGCCTTTAACTATGGCTACACCTTC
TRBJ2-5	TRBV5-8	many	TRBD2	CASSVAGVAETQYF	TGTGCCAGCAGCGTAGCGGGAGTTGCAGAGACCCAGTACTTC
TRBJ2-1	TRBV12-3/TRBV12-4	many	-	CASSFGPEAQFF	TGTGCCAGCAGCTTTGGCCCGGAGGCGCAGTTCTTC
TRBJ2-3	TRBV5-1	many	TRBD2	CASSRWTSGTDTQYF	TGCGCCAGCAGCAGATGGACTAGCGGGACAGATACGCAGTATTTT
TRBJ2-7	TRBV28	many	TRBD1	CASSGQGAGNEQYF	TGTGCCAGCAGCGGACAGGGGGCAGGGAACGAGCAGTACTTC
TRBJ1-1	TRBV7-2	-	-	CASSLADSRTGTEAFF	TGTGCCAGCAGCTTAGCGGATAGTCGAACGGGGACTGAAGCTTTCTTT
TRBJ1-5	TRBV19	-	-	CASSTTPYSNQPQHF	TGTGCCAGTAGTACGACACCCTATAGCAATCAGCCCCAGCATTTT
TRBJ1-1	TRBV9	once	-	CASEPGSLNTEAFF	TGTGCCAGCGAACCGGGGTCTTTGAACACTGAAGCTTTCTTT
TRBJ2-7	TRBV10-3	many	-	CAISDNYEQYF	TGTGCCATCAGTGATAACTACGAGCAGTACTTC
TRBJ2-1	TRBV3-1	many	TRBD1	CASSPQGALDNEQFF	TGTGCCAGCAGCCCGCAGGGGGCTCTGGACAATGAGCAGTTCTTC
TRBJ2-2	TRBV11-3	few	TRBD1	CASSPDRATGELFF	TGTGCCAGCAGCCCCGACAGGGCCACCGGGGAGCTGTTTTTT
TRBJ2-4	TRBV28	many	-	CASSLAWNIQYF	TGTGCCAGCAGTTTAGCCTGGAACATTCAGTACTTC
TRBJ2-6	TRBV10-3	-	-	CAISDSYSGANVLTF	TGTGCCATCAGTGATTCGTACTCTGGGGCCAACGTCCTGACTTTC
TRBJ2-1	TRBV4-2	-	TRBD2	CASSQDLLAGGYIHNEQFF	TGTGCCAGCAGCCAAGATCTACTAGCGGGAGGGTATATCCACAATGAGCAGTTCTTC
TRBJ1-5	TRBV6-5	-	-	CASSYLGLGNQPQHF	TGTGCCAGCAGTTACTTGGGGCTCGGCAATCAGCCCCAGCATTTT
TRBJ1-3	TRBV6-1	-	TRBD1	CASSLGQGYGGNTIYF	TGTGCCAGCAGTCTCGGACAGGGGTATGGTGGAAACACCATATATTTT
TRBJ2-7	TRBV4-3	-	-	CASSQDRWRDYEQYF	TGCGCCAGCAGCCAAGATCGATGGAGGGACTACGAGCAGTACTTC
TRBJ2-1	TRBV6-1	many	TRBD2	CASSPSPSGRSNEQFF	TGTGCCAGCAGTCCGTCGCCTAGCGGGAGATCCAATGAGCAGTTCTTC
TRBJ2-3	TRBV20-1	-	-	CSAAGGASTDTQYF	TGCAGTGCTGCCGGCGGGGCTAGCACAGATACGCAGTATTTT
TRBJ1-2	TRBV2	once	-	CASGQTANYGYTF	TGTGCCAGCGGACAGACCGCTAACTATGGCTACACCTTC
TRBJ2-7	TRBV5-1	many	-	CASKKGADYEQYF	TGCGCCAGCAAGAAAGGGGCGGACTACGAGCAGTACTTC
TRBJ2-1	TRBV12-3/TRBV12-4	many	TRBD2	CASSMSSGRINEQFF	TGTGCCAGCAGTATGAGTAGCGGGAGGATCAATGAGCAGTTCTTC
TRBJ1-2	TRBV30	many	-	CAWSTSPNYGYTF	TGTGCCTGGAGCACTAGCCCTAACTATGGCTACACCTTC